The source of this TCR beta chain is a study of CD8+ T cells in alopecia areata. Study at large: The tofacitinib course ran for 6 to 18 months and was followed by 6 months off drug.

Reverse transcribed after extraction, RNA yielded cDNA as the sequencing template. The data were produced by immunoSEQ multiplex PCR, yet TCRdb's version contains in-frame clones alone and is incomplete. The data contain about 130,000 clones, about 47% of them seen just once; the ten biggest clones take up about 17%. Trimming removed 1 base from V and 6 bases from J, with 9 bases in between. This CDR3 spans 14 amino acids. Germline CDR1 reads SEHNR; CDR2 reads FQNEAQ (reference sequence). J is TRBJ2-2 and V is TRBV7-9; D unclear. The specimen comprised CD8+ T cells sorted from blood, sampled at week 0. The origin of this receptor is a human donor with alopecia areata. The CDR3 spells CASSLVGRPGELFF. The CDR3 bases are TGTGCCAGCAGCTTAGTCGGCCGACCCGGGGAGCTGTTTTTT.